This T cell receptor beta chain is drawn from a study of cytomegalovirus exposure and HLA in healthy donors. For this clone: Its cognate antigen is unknown.

The study, taken as a whole, reports: By a later analysis, the bulk of CMV-associated TCR beta chains appeared HLA-restricted. CMV serostatus alone was available as immune exposure information.

Researchers ran the PCR with 60 Vbeta and 13 Jbeta primers. Assay used: immunoSEQ multiplex PCR; TCRdb lists only in-frame clones, some missing. The sample holds approximately 150,000 clones; roughly 85% are singletons and the top ten take about 2.2%. With 4 bases clipped from V and 7 bases from J, the junction kept 10 bases outside the gene matches. The CDR3 covers 15 residues. Germline V gives CDR1 SGHTA, CDR2 FQGNSA. This receptor was obtained from a man between 40 and 49 years old in good health and CMV-seronegative. Sequencing used PBMCs. The rearrangement uses TRBV7-2 and TRBJ2-5, with TRBD2 identical over 9 bases. The CDR3 region has the DNA TGTGCCAGCAGCTCCCGACTAGCGGCATTGGGGACCCAGTACTTC. This translates into CASSSRLAALGTQYF.